This section outlines one TCR beta chain sequence together with its context. Its antigen is still unknown. Primers for the PCR totalled 60 Vbeta and 13 Jbeta. Assay used: immunoSEQ multiplex PCR; TCRdb lists only in-frame clones, some missing. Among some 200,000 clones, 60% to 85% were seen once, and the ten largest hold 1.5%. This specimen belongs to a study of cytomegalovirus exposure and HLA in healthy donors. Findings and limits, study-wide: Immune exposure data for these donors was limited to CMV serostatus.

V was pared by 5 bases and J by 6 bases, with 13 bases between. CDR3 size: 13 residues. Germline assignment: CDR1 SGHVS and CDR2 FNYEAQ. Sequencing was carried out using PBMCs. This clonotype was obtained from a girl aged 5 to 17 in good health and CMV-seropositive. This chain joins TRBV7-6 and TRBJ1-2; D possibly corresponds to TRBD1 (5 bases). The CDR3 nucleotides read TGTGCCAGCAGCGGACGCCAGGGCGATGGCTACACCTTC. It translates to CASSGRQGDGYTF. Full variable domain (remainder filled in from reference TRBV7-6 and TRBJ1-2): GAGVSQSPRYKVTKRGQDVALRCDPISGHVSLYWYRQALGQGPEFLTYFNYEAQQDKSGLPNDRFSAERPEGSISTLTIQRTEQRDSAMYRCASSGRQGDGYTFGSGTRLTVV.